The 14 T cell receptor beta chains below come from one sample, sequenced in a study of T-cell reconstitution after alpha-beta-depleted transplantation in children. TCRbeta library construction was performed incorporating unique molecular identifiers. Using its own MiXCR run on the PCR reads, TCRdb lists one record per CDR3 protein. The data contain about 600,000 distinct CDR3 sequences, about an eighth of them seen just once; the ten biggest clones take up 2.2%. The sequences come from PBMCs, mostly from graft donor cells, collected 360 days after TCRalphabeta/CD19-depleted stem cell transplant. The source is a male patient aged 10-17 years who had a stem cell transplant for acute myeloid leukemia, so the T cells may come from the graft donor.

J is TRBJ2-1 and V is TRBV20-1, with TRBD2 matching over 7 bases. After removal of 6 bases from V and 3 bases from J, the junction contained 14 bases not matched to a gene. This CDR3 spans 16 amino acids. Germline values: CDR1 DFQATT, CDR2 SNEGSKA (reference sequence). This chain's CDR3 is CSASPVGRALYNEQFF. CDR3 nucleotides: TGCAGTGCCTCCCCGGTGGGGAGGGCCCTCTACAATGAGCAGTTCTTC.

V gene TRBV5-1 combines with J gene TRBJ2-1; TRBD2 aligns across 14 bases. The CDR3 sequence is 15 residues long. CDR1 SGHRS and CDR2 YFSETQ come from the germline V gene. Trimming cost V 6 bases and J 12 bases; bases outside gene matches: 11. CDR3 amino acids: CASTIGTSGSYWQFF. The CDR3 nucleotides are TGCGCCAGCACCATCGGGACTAGCGGGAGCTATTGGCAGTTCTTC. The full variable domain, with the rest looked up from reference TRBV5-1 and TRBJ2-1, is KAGVTQTPRYLIKTRGQQVTLSCSPISGHRSVSWYQQTPGQGLQFLFEYFSETQRNKGNFPGRFSGRQFSNSRSEMNVSTLELGDSALYLCASTIGTSGSYWQFFGPGTRLTVL.

The chain joins TRBV20-1 to TRBJ1-2; D unclear. The germline CDR1 and CDR2 sequences are DFQATT and SNEGSKA (reference sequence). With 5 bases removed from V and 5 bases from J, the gap between germline ends came to 15 bases. The CDR3 runs 13 residues. CDR3 DNA: TGCAGTGCTTCGATGGGCTTGAGATATGGCTACACCTTC. Its protein product is CSASMGLRYGYTF.

This clonotype was counted a few times. This chain connects TRBV12-3 or TRBV12-4 to TRBJ2-7, with D tentatively TRBD2 (5 bases). The germline V and J ends were trimmed by 1 base and 0 bases, with 10 bases remaining between them. The CDR3 spans 15 residues. The DNA of the CDR3 is TGTGCCAGCAGTTTAGTCCGTAGCGTCTCCTACGAGCAGTACTTC. It specifies CASSLVRSVSYEQYF.

This clonotype occurred a few times. J is TRBJ1-1 and V is TRBV6-2 or TRBV6-3, with 10 bases identical to TRBD1. CDR1 is MNHEY, CDR2 SVGEGT, per germline. With V trimmed by 2 bases and J by 6 bases, 15 bases remained unmatched. The CDR3 length is 18 residues. This chain's CDR3 is CASSYRPGTGDFRPEAFF. The CDR3 region has the DNA TGTGCCAGCAGTTACCGCCCCGGGACAGGGGATTTTCGGCCTGAAGCTTTCTTT.

Turning to this clonotype: A much larger clone lies one base from this, so it may be a read error. The CDR3 does not end in the conserved phenylalanine or tryptophan, so this is likely a read error. The chain is built from TRBV2 and TRBJ1-1; no firm D call. Trimming removed 8 bases from V and 1 base from J, with 11 bases in between. The V gene's germline CDR1 is SNHLY and CDR2 FYNNEI. This CDR3 spans 13 amino acids. The CDR3 here is CASSVSRNTEAFS. For the CDR3, the DNA is TGTGCCAGCTCCGTATCAAGGAACACTGAAGCTTTCTCT.

In its sample, this clonotype was seen many times. This chain joins TRBV7-9 and TRBJ2-1; 7 bases map to TRBD2. V lost 0 bases to trimming and J lost 6 bases; unmatched junction nucleotides: 5. This CDR3 region has 15 residues. Germline-derived CDR1 and CDR2 are SEHNR and FQNEAQ (reference sequence). CDR3 protein: CASSLAGGVVNEQFF. As DNA, the CDR3 is TGTGCCAGCAGCTTAGCGGGAGGGGTTGTCAATGAGCAGTTCTTC.

There are many counts of this clonotype. V gene TRBV10-3 combines with J gene TRBJ1-1, with a tentative D call TRBD1 (5 bases). V was shortened by 5 bases and J by 3 bases, with 16 bases between the two germline ends. This CDR3 spans 15 amino acids. CDR1 and CDR2 (germline): ENHRY, SYGVKD. The CDR3 bases are TGTGCCATCAGTTCAGGGACGTTTTTCGACACTGAAGCTTTCTTT. It yields the protein CAISSGTFFDTEAFF.

The rearrangement uses TRBV20-1 and TRBJ1-6, with unresolved D. The CDR3 length is 16 residues. The V end lost 3 bases, the J end lost 0 bases, and 12 bases lay between the germline ends. The V gene's germline CDR1 is DFQATT and CDR2 SNEGSKA (reference sequence). The CDR3 protein is CSARVTPSSYNSPLHF. For the CDR3, the DNA is TGCAGTGCTAGGGTGACACCTAGCTCCTATAATTCACCCCTCCACTTT.

In the case of this clonotype: A much more abundant neighbour one base away suggests this may be a read error. V usage is TRBV12-3 or TRBV12-4 and J usage is TRBJ2-7; 10 bases agree with TRBD1. The CDR3 is 13 residues long. J lost 4 bases, V lost 6 bases, and 3 bases had no gene match. This CDR3 is CASSWTGGYEQYF. The CDR3 nucleotides read TGTGCCAGCAGCTGGACAGGGGGATACGAGCAGTACTTC.

This CDR3 is CASSPGTRLTYEQYF. The CDR3 DNA reads as TGTGCCAGCAGTCCGGGGACTAGGCTTACGTACGAGCAGTACTTC. The rearrangement joins TRBV12-3 or TRBV12-4 to TRBJ2-7; 8 nucleotides match TRBD2. This CDR3 is built from 15 residues. V was pared by 5 bases and J by 4 bases, with 10 bases of the junction left unmatched.

Ten or more counts support this clonotype. The V and J genes are TRBV7-9 and TRBJ2-1; 8 bases fit TRBD2. The CDR3 extends over 17 amino acids. The V and J ends lost 1 base and 3 bases, in that order; junction bases with no gene match: 8. Germline values: CDR1 SEHNR, CDR2 FQNEAQ (reference sequence). Written as DNA, the CDR3 is TGTGCCAGCAGCTTAGGGGGATTAGCGGGAAGCTACAATGAGCAGTTCTTC. Translation: CASSLGGLAGSYNEQFF. The full variable domain, its missing parts supplied by reference TRBV7-9 and TRBJ2-1, is DTGVSQNPRHKITKRGQNVTFRCDPISEHNRLYWYRQTLGQGPEFLTYFQNEAQLEKSRLLSDRFSAERPKGSFSTLEIQRTEQGDSAMYLCASSLGGLAGSYNEQFFGPGTRLTVL.

There are a few counts of this clonotype. The chain is built from TRBV5-1 and TRBJ2-7; 7 bases fit TRBD1. With V trimmed by 4 bases and J by 5 bases, 9 bases remained unmatched. The CDR3 is made up of 14 amino acids. Germline CDR1 is SGHRS and CDR2 is YFSETQ. The CDR3 nucleotides read TGCGCCAGCAGCAATCTCGTGACAGGGAACGAGCAGTACTTC. Amino acid sequence: CASSNLVTGNEQYF.

The rearrangement uses TRBV19 and TRBJ2-1; D perhaps matches TRBD2 (5 bases). The length of the CDR3 is 15 residues. Trimming took off 1 base at V and 7 bases at J, with 14 bases between the two ends. Germline CDR1 and CDR2: LNHDA and SQIVND (reference sequence). The CDR3: CASSIARRPFNEQFF. The CDR3 DNA sequence: TGTGCCAGTAGTATAGCCCGGAGGCCTTTTAATGAGCAGTTCTTC.